This note documents a single TCR beta chain sequence. Clinical history as reported by participants underpinned cohort assignment. People in the exposed group encountered a COVID-19 case within 2 weeks before entering the study. As handled by the study authors: Estimation of nucleated cell counts relied on the amplification of reference gene primers. The method was immunoSEQ multiplex PCR; TCRdb's version includes in-frame clones alone and lacks a portion of them. D and trimming come from the DNA, and the V and J calls and clone size come from that table. The repertoire includes 120,000 to 150,000 clones, roughly 84% of them detected once, and roughly 5.5% sits in the top ten. The data are from a study of blood T cell repertoires in COVID-19. Turning to the study itself: PBMCs, B-cell-depleted T cells, or T cells were the source of the cDNA or gDNA that made up the material.

Germline V CDR1 and CDR2: SGHNT, YYREEE (reference sequence). With 1 base removed from V and 7 bases from J, the gap between germline ends came to 14 bases. The CDR3 is 14 amino acids. The chain joins TRBV5-4 to TRBJ1-2, with no clear D. Sequencing was carried out using PBMCs or T cells enriched from blood (not recorded which). The source of this sequence is a woman between 45 and 60 years old who had been exposed to COVID-19. CDR3 in amino acids: CASSLSGRTGGYTF. The DNA for the CDR3 is TGTGCCAGCAGCTTGTCCGGCAGGACTGGTGGCTACACCTTC. The full variable domain, with the rest looked up from reference TRBV5-4 and TRBJ1-2, is ETGVTQSPTHLIKTRGQQVTLRCSSQSGHNTVSWYQQALGQGPQFIFQYYREEENGRGNFPPRFSGLQFPNYSSELNVNALELDDSALYLCASSLSGRTGGYTFGSGTRLTVV.